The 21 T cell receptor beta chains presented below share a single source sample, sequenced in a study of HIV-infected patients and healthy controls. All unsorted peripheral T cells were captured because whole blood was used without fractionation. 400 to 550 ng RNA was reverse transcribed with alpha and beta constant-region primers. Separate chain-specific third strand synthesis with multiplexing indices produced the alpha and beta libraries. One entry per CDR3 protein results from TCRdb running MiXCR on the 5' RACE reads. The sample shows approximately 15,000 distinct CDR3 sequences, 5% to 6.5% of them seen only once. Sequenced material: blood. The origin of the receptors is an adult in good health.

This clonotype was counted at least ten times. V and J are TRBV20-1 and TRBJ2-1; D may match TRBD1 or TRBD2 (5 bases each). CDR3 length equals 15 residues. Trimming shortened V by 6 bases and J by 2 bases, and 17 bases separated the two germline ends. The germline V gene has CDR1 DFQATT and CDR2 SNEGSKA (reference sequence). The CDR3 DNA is TGCAGTGCCGCGAGGGGCTGGGCGGCCTACAATGAGCAGTTCTTC. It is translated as CSAARGWAAYNEQFF.

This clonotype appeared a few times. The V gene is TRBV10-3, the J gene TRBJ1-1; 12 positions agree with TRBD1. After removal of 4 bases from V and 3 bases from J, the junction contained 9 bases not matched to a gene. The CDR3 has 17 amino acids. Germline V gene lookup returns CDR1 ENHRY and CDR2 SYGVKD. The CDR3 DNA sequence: TGTGCCATCAGTGCCCTGGGACAGGGGGCGTCGGACACTGAAGCTTTCTTT. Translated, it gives CAISALGQGASDTEAFF.

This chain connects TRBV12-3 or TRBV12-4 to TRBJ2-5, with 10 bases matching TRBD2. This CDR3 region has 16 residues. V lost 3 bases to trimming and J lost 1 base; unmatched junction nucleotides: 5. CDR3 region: CASSFGQRGGQETQYF. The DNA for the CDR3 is TGTGCCAGCAGTTTCGGCCAGCGGGGGGGCCAAGAGACCCAGTACTTC.

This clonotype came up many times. CDR3 in DNA: TGCGCCAGCAGTGAGCTCGGGGGCCGGACAGATACGCAGTATTTT. Protein product: CASSELGGRTDTQYF. This rearrangement joins TRBV10-2 to TRBJ2-3, with D perhaps being TRBD1 or TRBD2 (6 bases each). From germline, CDR1 is WSHSY and CDR2 SAAADI. This CDR3 spans 15 amino acids. With 2 bases removed from V and 3 bases from J, the gap between germline ends came to 12 bases.

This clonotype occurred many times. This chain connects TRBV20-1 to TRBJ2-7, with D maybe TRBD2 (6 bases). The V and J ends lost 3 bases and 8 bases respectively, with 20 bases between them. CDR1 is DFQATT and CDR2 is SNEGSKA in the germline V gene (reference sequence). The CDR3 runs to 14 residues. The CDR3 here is CSASLAGPGKKQYF. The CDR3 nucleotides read TGCAGTGCTAGTTTGGCGGGGCCCGGTAAGAAGCAGTACTTC.

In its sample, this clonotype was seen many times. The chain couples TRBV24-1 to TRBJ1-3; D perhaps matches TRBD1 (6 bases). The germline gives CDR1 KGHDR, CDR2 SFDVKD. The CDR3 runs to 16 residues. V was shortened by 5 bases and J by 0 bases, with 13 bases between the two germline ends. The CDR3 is CATSGSMDSSGNTIYF. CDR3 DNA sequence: TGTGCCACCAGTGGTAGTATGGACAGCTCTGGAAACACCATATATTTT.

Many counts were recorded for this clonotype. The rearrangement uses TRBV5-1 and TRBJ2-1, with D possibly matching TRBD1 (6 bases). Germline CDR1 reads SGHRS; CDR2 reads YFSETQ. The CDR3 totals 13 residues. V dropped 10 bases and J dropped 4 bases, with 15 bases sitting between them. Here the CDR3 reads CAARQDGYNEQFF. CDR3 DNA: TGCGCCGCCCGACAGGACGGATACAATGAGCAGTTCTTC.

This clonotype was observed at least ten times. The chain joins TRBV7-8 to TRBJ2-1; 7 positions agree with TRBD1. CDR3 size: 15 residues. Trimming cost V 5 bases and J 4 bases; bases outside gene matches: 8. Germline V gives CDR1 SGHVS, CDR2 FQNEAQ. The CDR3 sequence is CASSLRGPYYNEQFF. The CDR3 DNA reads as TGTGCCAGCAGCCTAAGGGGGCCTTATTACAATGAGCAGTTCTTC. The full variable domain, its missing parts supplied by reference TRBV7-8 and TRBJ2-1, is GAGVSQSPRYKVAKRGQDVALRCDPISGHVSLFWYQQALGQGPEFLTYFQNEAQLDKSGLPSDRFFAERPEGSVSTLKIQRTQQEDSAVYLCASSLRGPYYNEQFFGPGTRLTVL.

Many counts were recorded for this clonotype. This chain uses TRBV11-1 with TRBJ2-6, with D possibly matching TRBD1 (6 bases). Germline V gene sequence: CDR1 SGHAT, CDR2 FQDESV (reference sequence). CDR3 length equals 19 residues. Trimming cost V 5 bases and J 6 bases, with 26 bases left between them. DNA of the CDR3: TGTGCCAGCAGCCTACGGACAGCTCGCCTACGCCCTGAGGCCAACGTCCTGACTTTC. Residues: CASSLRTARLRPEANVLTF. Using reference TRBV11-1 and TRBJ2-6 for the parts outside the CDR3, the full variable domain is EAEVAQSPRYKITEKSQAVAFWCDPISGHATLYWYRQILGQGPELLVQFQDESVVDDSQLPKDRFSAERLKGVDSTLKIQPAELGDSAMYLCASSLRTARLRPEANVLTFGAGSRLTVL.

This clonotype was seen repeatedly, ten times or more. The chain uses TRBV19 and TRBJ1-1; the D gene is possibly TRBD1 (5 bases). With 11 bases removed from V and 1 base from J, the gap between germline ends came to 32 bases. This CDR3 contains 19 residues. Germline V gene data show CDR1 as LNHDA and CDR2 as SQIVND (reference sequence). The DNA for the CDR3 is TGTGCCCATATAGTTCCCACAGGCTACAAACGATTCAAGAACACTGAAGCTTTCTTT. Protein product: CAHIVPTGYKRFKNTEAFF. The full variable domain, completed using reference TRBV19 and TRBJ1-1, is DGGITQSPKYLFRKEGQNVTLSCEQNLNHDAMYWYRQDPGQGLRLIYYSQIVNDFQKGDIAEGYSVSREKKESFPLTVTSAQKNPTAFYLCAHIVPTGYKRFKNTEAFFGQGTRLTVV.

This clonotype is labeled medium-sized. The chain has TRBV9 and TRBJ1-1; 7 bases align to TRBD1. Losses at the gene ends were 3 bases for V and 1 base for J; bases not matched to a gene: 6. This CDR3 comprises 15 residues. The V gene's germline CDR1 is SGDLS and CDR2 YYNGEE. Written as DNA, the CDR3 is TGTGCCAGCAGCGAAGAGACAGGGCCGAACACTGAAGCTTTCTTT. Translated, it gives CASSEETGPNTEAFF.

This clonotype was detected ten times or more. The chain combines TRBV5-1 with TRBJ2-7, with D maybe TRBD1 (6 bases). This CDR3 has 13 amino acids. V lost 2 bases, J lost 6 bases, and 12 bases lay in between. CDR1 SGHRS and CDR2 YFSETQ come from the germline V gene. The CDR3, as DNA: TGCGCCAGCAGCTTAACAGGGCCGGTCGAGCAGTACTTC. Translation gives CASSLTGPVEQYF.

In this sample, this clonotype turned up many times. CDR3 loop: CSVDEGGTDTQYF. The CDR3 nucleotides read TGCAGCGTGGACGAAGGGGGCACAGATACGCAGTATTTT. This chain connects TRBV29-1 to TRBJ2-3; the D gene is possibly TRBD1 (5 bases). This CDR3 has 13 amino acids. Trimming left V 6 bases short and J 1 base short, with 11 bases between. Germline-derived CDR1 and CDR2 are SQVTM and ANQGSEA.

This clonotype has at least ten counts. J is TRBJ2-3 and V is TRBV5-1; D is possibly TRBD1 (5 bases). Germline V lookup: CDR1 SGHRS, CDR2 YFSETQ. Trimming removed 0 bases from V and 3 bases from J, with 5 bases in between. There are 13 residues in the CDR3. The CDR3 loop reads CASSLEGTDTQYF. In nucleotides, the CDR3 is TGCGCCAGCAGCTTGGAGGGGACAGATACGCAGTATTTT.

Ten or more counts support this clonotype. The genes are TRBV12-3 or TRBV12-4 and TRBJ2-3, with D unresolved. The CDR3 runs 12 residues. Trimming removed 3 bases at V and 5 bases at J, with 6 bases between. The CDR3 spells CASSLVVDTQYF. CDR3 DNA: TGTGCCAGCAGTTTGGTGGTAGATACGCAGTATTTT.

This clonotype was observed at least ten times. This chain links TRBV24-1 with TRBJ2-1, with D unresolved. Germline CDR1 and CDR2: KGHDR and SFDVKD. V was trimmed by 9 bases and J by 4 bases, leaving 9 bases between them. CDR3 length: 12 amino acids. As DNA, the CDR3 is TGTGCCACCCGCGGCCAGTACAATGAGCAGTTCTTC. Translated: CATRGQYNEQFF.

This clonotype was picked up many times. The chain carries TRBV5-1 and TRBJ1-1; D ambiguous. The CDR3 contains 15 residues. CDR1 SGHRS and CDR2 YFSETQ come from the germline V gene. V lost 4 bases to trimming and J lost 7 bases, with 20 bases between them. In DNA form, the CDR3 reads TGCGCCAGCAGCGCTGGACGGAGGATTCAATATGAAGCTTTCTTT. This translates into CASSAGRRIQYEAFF.

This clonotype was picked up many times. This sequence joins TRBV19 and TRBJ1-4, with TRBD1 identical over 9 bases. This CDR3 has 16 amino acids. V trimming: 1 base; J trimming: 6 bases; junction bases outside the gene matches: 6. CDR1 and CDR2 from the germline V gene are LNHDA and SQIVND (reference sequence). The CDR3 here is CASSIATGTGHEKLFF. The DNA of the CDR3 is TGTGCCAGTAGTATAGCCACCGGGACAGGGCATGAAAAACTGTTTTTT.

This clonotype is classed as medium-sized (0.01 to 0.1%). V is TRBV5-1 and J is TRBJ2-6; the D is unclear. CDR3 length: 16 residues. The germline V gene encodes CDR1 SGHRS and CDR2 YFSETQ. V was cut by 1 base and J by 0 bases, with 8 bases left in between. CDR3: CASSLSGPSGANVLTF. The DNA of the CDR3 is TGCGCCAGCAGCTTGTCTGGTCCCTCTGGGGCCAACGTCCTGACTTTC.

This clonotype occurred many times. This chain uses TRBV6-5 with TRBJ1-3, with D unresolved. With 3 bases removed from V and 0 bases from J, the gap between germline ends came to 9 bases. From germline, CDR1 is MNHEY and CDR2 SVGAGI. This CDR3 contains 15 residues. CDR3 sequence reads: CASSYRQLSGNTIYF. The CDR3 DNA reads TGTGCCAGCAGTTATCGTCAGCTCTCTGGAAACACCATATATTTT.

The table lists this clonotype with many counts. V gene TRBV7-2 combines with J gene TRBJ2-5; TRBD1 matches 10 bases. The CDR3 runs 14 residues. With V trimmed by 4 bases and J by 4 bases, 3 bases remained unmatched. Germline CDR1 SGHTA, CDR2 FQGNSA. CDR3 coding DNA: TGTGCCAGCAGCTCCAGGACAGGGGGAGAGACCCAGTACTTC. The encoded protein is CASSSRTGGETQYF. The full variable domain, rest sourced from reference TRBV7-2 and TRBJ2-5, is GAGVSQSPSNKVTEKGKDVELRCDPISGHTALYWYRQSLGQGLEFLIYFQGNSAPDKSGLPSDRFSAERTGGSVSTLTIQRTQQEDSAVYLCASSSRTGGETQYFGPGTRLLVL.